The 4 T cell receptor beta chains listed next were all sequenced from one sample in a study of vaccination and CD4 T cells after COVID-19. CD4+ T cells that had been cultured provided DNA sequenced with the Oncomine TCR Beta short-read assay. MiXCR was run by TCRdb on the PCR reads, yielding one entry per CDR3 protein. The sample carries more than 12,000 distinct CDR3 sequences, roughly 53% recorded once. Treatment defined: roughly 10-day PBMC culture with coronavirus spike peptide pools or control peptides (ViraFEST assay). Their recognized antigens are unknown. Sample: CD4+ T cells from blood, cultured in vitro, taken before SARS-CoV-2 vaccination. The receptor source for this set is a human donor who had recovered from COVID-19.

This clonotype was counted between two and nine times. The chain recombines TRBV20-1 with TRBJ1-1; 9 nucleotides match TRBD1. Germline V gene sequence: CDR1 DFQATT, CDR2 SNEGSKA (reference sequence). With 2 bases clipped from V and 0 bases from J, the junction kept 13 bases outside the gene matches. CDR3 length: 18 amino acids. The CDR3, as DNA: TGCAGTGCTAGATTCTCGGGACAGGGAAGGGGAGTGAACACTGAAGCTTTCTTT. Translating gives CSARFSGQGRGVNTEAFF.

The chain carries TRBV5-4 and TRBJ2-3, with D hard to call. This CDR3 has 15 residues. Germline V gene lookup returns CDR1 SGHNT and CDR2 YYREEE (reference sequence). V was cut by 0 bases and J by 2 bases, with 10 bases left in between. Written as DNA, the CDR3 is TGTGCCAGCAGCTTGGGAGGTGGAAACACAGATACGCAGTATTTT. Translation: CASSLGGGNTDTQYF.

The CDR3 DNA reads as TGTGCCAGCAGGACGGGGACAGGGCGGTTAACTGGAAACACCATATATTTT. Protein product: CASRTGTGRLTGNTIYF. The chain has TRBV28 and TRBJ1-3, with 9 bases lining up with TRBD1. This CDR3 contains 17 residues. The J segment lost 2 bases and the V segment lost 6 bases, leaving 11 bases of the junction unmatched. CDR1 and CDR2 (germline): MDHEN, SYDVKM.

The chain joins TRBV6-5 to TRBJ1-1; 7 bases are a match to TRBD1. The CDR3 covers 14 residues. The V gene end was trimmed by 2 bases and the J gene end by 1 base; junction bases not matched to a gene: 1. The V gene's germline CDR1 is MNHEY and CDR2 SVGAGI. The CDR3 DNA reads TGTGCCAGCAGTTACCCAGGGGGGAACACTGAAGCTTTCTTT. It specifies CASSYPGGNTEAFF.